This T cell receptor (beta chain) appears in the sequencing data of a study of HIV-infected patients and healthy controls. Broader study findings: Untreated HIV+ repertoires had roughly threefold fewer distinct CDR3s and lower Shannon diversity than healthy controls. Healthy controls carried many MAIT alpha-chain CDR3s, while HIV+ repertoires had few.

The V gene's germline CDR1 is MGHRA and CDR2 YSYEKL. The ends were cut back, 2 bases at V and 8 bases at J, with 12 bases in the middle. The CDR3 is 14 residues long. cDNA was made from about 500 ng RNA using alpha and beta constant primers. Each of the alpha and beta chains got its own library through chain-specific third strand synthesis with indices. Via MiXCR, TCRdb re-called the 5' RACE reads, giving one row per CDR3 protein. The sample includes 8,000 to 9,000 distinct CDR3 sequences, 8% to 9.5% of them seen just once. Of note for this clonotype: Its matching antigen is unknown.

Antiretroviral therapy had run roughly three months, about 14 weeks, before follow-up blood collection. The repertoire came from unfractionated whole blood and reflected all unsorted peripheral T cells. The rearrangement joins TRBV4-1 to TRBJ1-4; D not certain. Material: blood, obtained during antiretroviral therapy. This clonotype originated in an adult with HIV infection. The CDR3 loop reads CASSQWAGAEKLFF. The CDR3 coding sequence is TGCGCCAGCAGCCAATGGGCTGGCGCAGAAAAACTGTTTTTT.